The subject of this entry is one TCR beta chain. This entry is derived from a study of blood T cell repertoires in COVID-19. The assay was immunoSEQ multiplex PCR, and TCRdb's table has in-frame clones only and misses some. There are about 210,000 clones in the sample; about 88% occur only once, and roughly 0.69% lies in the top ten. This clonotype originated in a man aged 40-49 years with acute or convalescent COVID-19. Specimen: peripheral blood.

The CDR3 protein is CASSQGHKRTEAFF. The CDR3 nucleotides are TGCGCCAGCAGCCAAGGACACAAGCGGACTGAAGCTTTCTTT. This chain connects TRBV4-3 to TRBJ1-1; D uncertain. The CDR3 extends over 14 amino acids. Trimming pared 1 base from V and 5 bases from J, leaving 11 bases between. The germline V gene has CDR1 LGHNA and CDR2 YSLEER.